This TCR beta chain was captured in a study of blood T cell repertoires in COVID-19. Study overall: The United States, Italy and Spain were the sources of the acute and convalescent COVID-19 samples. T cells, B-cell-depleted T cells, or PBMCs provided the cDNA or gDNA that served as material.

The authors' processing: Amplification from reference gene primers served as the basis for estimated nucleated cell counts. Sequencing used immunoSEQ multiplex PCR; TCRdb keeps in-frame clones, though not all of them. That table supplies the V and J calls and clone size; D and trimming were determined from the DNA. The repertoire holds over 90,000 clones, with around 87% as singletons. Trimming cost V 5 bases and J 4 bases; bases outside gene matches: 4. The CDR3 is made up of 14 amino acids. Looked up from germline, CDR1 is SNHLY and CDR2 is FYNNEI. A single count supports this clone. In Seattle, patients joined the study during active infection and were tracked longitudinally.

V and J are TRBV2 and TRBJ2-1; 8 nucleotides align to TRBD1. This TCR derives from a woman between 45 and 65 years old with COVID-19, enrolled during active disease. The sequencing input was peripheral blood. CDR3 loop: CASSSGTGYNEQFF. CDR3 sequence (DNA): TGTGCCAGCAGTTCCGGGACAGGATACAATGAGCAGTTCTTC.